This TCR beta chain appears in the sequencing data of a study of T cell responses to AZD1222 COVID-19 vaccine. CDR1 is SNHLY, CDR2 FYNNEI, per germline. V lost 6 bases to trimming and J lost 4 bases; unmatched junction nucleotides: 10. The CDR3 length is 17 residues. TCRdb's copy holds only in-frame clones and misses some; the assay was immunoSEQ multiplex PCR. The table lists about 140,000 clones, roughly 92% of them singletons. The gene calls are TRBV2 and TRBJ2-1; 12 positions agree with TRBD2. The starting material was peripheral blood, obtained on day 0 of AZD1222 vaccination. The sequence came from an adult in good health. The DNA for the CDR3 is TGTGCCAGCAGGATACTAGCGGGAGGCCGTGAATACAATGAGCAGTTCTTC. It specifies CASRILAGGREYNEQFF.